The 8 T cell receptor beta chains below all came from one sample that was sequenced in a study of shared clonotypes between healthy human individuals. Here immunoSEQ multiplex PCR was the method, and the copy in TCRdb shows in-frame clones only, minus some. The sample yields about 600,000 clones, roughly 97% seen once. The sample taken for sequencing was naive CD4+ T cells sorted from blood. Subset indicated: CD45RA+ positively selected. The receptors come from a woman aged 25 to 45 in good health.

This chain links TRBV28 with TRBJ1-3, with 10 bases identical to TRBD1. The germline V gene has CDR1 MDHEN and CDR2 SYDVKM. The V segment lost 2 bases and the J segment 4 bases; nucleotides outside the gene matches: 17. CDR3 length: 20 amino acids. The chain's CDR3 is CASSLGVRVGQGTPGNTIYF. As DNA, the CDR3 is TGTGCCAGCAGTTTAGGTGTTCGGGTGGGACAGGGGACTCCGGGAAACACCATATATTTT. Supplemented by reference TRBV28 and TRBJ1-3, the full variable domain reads DVKVTQSSRYLVKRTGEKVFLECVQDMDHENMFWYRQDPGLGLRLIYFSYDVKMKEKGDIPEGYSVSREKKERFSLILESASTNQTSMYLCASSLGVRVGQGTPGNTIYFGEGSWLTVV.

CDR3 residues: CASFWGRGRRFQETQYF. The DNA of the CDR3 is TGTGCCAGCTTTTGGGGCCGGGGACGGAGATTCCAAGAGACCCAGTACTTC. This sequence joins TRBV2 and TRBJ2-5; D possibly uses TRBD1 or TRBD2 (5 bases each). Trimming left V 8 bases short and J 1 base short, with 23 bases between. The CDR3 totals 17 residues. The germline CDR1 and CDR2 sequences are SNHLY and FYNNEI.

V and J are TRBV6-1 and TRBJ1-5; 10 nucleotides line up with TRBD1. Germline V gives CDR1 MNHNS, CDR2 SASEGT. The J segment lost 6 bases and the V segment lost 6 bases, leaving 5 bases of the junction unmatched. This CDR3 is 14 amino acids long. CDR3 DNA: TGTGCCAGCAGGCCGGGACAGGGGTTTCAGCCCCAGCATTTT. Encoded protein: CASRPGQGFQPQHF.

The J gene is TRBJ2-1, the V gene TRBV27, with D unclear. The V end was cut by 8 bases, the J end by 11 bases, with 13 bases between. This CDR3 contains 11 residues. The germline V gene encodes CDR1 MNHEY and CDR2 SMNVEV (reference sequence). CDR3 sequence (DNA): TGTGCCAGCGGCAACAGCGCCAAGCAGTTCTTC. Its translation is CASGNSAKQFF.

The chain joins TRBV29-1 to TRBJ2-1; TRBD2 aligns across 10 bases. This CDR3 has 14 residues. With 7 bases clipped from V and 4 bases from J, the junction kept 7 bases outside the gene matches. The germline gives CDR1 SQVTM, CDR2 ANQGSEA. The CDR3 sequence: CSAPTSGVYNEQFF. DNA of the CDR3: TGCAGCGCCCCCACTAGCGGGGTATACAATGAGCAGTTCTTC.

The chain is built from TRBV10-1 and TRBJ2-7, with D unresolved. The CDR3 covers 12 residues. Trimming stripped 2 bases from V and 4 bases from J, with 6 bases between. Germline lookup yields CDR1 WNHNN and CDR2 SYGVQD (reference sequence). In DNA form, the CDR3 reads TGCGCCAGCAGTGAGACAGAGTACGAGCAGTACTTC. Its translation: CASSETEYEQYF.

CDR3 sequence reads: CASSFTSGSYEQYF. CDR3 nucleotides: TGTGCCAGCAGCTTTACTAGCGGGAGCTACGAGCAGTACTTC. This chain connects TRBV11-2 to TRBJ2-5, with 11 bases fitting TRBD2. The end of the DNA aligns better with TRBJ2-7, so the J call may be wrong. Germline values: CDR1 SGHAT, CDR2 FQNNGV. This CDR3 has 14 residues.

The CDR3 DNA sequence: TGCGCCAGCAGCCAAGGTTGGGGAAGCGGGAGGAACACCGGGGAGCTGTTTTTT. Encoded protein: CASSQGWGSGRNTGELFF. The gene calls are TRBV4-1 and TRBJ2-2; 8 bases map to TRBD2. Germline-derived CDR1 and CDR2 are MGHRA and YSYEKL. The CDR3 consists of 18 residues. Germline trimming cut 1 base from V and 1 base from J; bases unmatched to any gene: 8.